This T cell receptor beta chain was recorded in a study of PD-1 blockade in classical Hodgkin lymphoma. Germline V gene data show CDR1 as SGHTA and CDR2 as FQGNSA. V was trimmed by 5 bases and J by 5 bases, leaving 12 bases between them. The CDR3 runs 13 residues. All patients relapsed after autologous stem cell transplantation, and brentuximab vedotin exposure varied. Classification of best responses gave complete response, partial response or progressive disease. The count of this clone is one. Its antigen is unknown. TCRdb's table, derived via immunoSEQ multiplex PCR, lists solely in-frame clones and lacks some. The profile covers tens of thousands of clones, with about 71% appearing a single time and roughly 3% taken by the ten largest. Findings of the study overall: Newly diagnosed patients and complete responders had comparable diversity at baseline. Healthy donors reportedly exceeded newly diagnosed patients in baseline TCR diversity. CD4+ TCR diversity climbed significantly by C4D1, unlike CD8+ TCR diversity.

This sample comprised peripheral blood mononuclear cells (PBMCs), obtained before the second cycle of nivolumab. This receptor was taken from a human donor with classical Hodgkin lymphoma. The chain combines TRBV7-2 with TRBJ2-5; possible D gene TRBD2, 6 bases. CDR3 region: CASSPGRWETQYF. The CDR3 DNA sequence: TGTGCCAGCAGCCCAGGGAGGTGGGAGACCCAGTACTTC.